This T cell receptor beta chain was sequenced during a study of cytomegalovirus exposure and HLA in healthy donors. Whole-study results and caveats: For cytomegalovirus status, the classifier reportedly gave diagnoses with high specificity and sensitivity. Confirmation in vitro established that a few CMV-associated chains were specific for CMV antigens. Presence/absence analyses assumed roughly uniform sequencing depth across donors, which may not hold.

This CDR3 has 15 residues. Germline CDR1 reads MNHNS; CDR2 reads SASEGT. Losses at the gene ends were 6 bases for V and 6 bases for J; bases not matched to a gene: 11. The study ran its PCR with 60 Vbeta and 13 Jbeta primers. TCRdb's copy holds only in-frame clones and misses some; the assay was immunoSEQ multiplex PCR. The sample lists roughly 110,000 clones, under 85% occurring once. Each donor was healthy, and each was a bone marrow donor. On this clone itself: Its specificity is unknown.

What was sequenced was PBMCs. The receptor was isolated from a male donor in good health and CMV-seronegative. The rearrangement uses TRBV6-1 and TRBJ1-1; 9 bases agree with TRBD1. The CDR3 DNA follows: TGTGCCAGCAGCGACAAAACAGGGGGCAGGGCTGAAGCTTTCTTT. Its translation is CASSDKTGGRAEAFF.